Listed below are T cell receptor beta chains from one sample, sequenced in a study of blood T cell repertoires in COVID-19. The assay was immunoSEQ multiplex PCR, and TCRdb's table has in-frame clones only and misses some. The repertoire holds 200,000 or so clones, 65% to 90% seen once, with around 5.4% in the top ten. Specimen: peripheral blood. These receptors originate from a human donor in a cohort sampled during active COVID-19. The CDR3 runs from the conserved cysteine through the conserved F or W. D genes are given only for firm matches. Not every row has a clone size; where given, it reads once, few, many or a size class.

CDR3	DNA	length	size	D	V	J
CASSLVTGGNSPLHF	TGTGCCAGCAGTTTAGTCACAGGGGGGAATTCACCCCTCCACTTT	15	-	TRBD1	TRBV28	TRBJ1-6
CASSVMQETSYEQYF	TGTGCCAGCAGCGTTATGCAGGAAACCTCCTACGAGCAGTACTTC	15	-	-	TRBV7-2	TRBJ2-7
CASSSNPGTGAYGYHEQYF	TGTGCCAGCAGCTCCAACCCCGGGACAGGGGCATACGGGTACCACGAGCAGTACTTC	19	-	TRBD1	TRBV7-9	TRBJ2-7
CASSQDLGVLSNQPQHF	TGCGCCAGCAGCCAAGATCTGGGCGTCCTTAGCAATCAGCCCCAGCATTTT	17	-	-	TRBV4-1	TRBJ1-5
CASSLSRADEAFF	TGTGCCAGCAGCTTATCGCGGGCGGACGAAGCTTTCTTT	13	-	-	TRBV7-9	TRBJ1-1
CASSYARSAFF	TGTGCCAGCAGCTACGCCCGGTCAGCTTTCTTT	11	-	-	TRBV7-2	TRBJ1-1
CATSDTGARKTQYF	TGTGCCACCAGTGACACAGGGGCGAGGAAGACCCAGTACTTC	14	-	TRBD1	TRBV24-1	TRBJ2-5
CAWSMSGVGEQYF	TGTGCCTGGAGTATGTCCGGGGTGGGCGAGCAGTACTTC	13	-	-	TRBV30	TRBJ2-7
CASSLGQGIDGYTF	TGTGCCAGCAGCTTAGGACAGGGAATTGATGGCTACACCTTC	14	-	TRBD1	TRBV7-9	TRBJ1-2
CASSGPLVAADTQYF	TGTGCCAGCAGTGGGCCCCTGGTGGCCGCAGATACGCAGTATTTT	15	-	-	TRBV28	TRBJ2-3
CASSPGRTSGRGRETQYF	TGTGCCAGCAGCCCCGGAAGGACTAGCGGGAGGGGAAGGGAGACCCAGTACTTC	18	-	TRBD2	TRBV7-8	TRBJ2-5
CASSIGSEGQPQHF	TGTGCCAGCAGTATAGGGTCGGAGGGACAGCCCCAGCATTTT	14	-	-	TRBV6-5	TRBJ1-5
CASSLEQGGRYEQYF	TGTGCCAGCAGCTTAGAACAGGGTGGTCGCTACGAGCAGTACTTC	15	-	-	TRBV11-1	TRBJ2-7
CASRGTGGGAFF	TGTGCCAGCCGTGGGACAGGGGGGGGAGCTTTCTTT	12	few	TRBD1	TRBV3-1/TRBV3-2	TRBJ1-1
CASSASNRVVREQYF	TGTGCCAGCAGTGCCTCAAACAGGGTGGTTCGCGAGCAGTACTTC	15	-	-	TRBV25-1	TRBJ2-7
CASSLEGQGSTEAFF	TGTGCCAGCAGCTTAGAGGGACAGGGGTCCACTGAAGCTTTCTTT	15	-	TRBD1	TRBV7-2	TRBJ1-1
CASSVTGGGYTF	TGTGCCAGCAGTGTAACAGGGGGCGGCTACACCTTC	12	-	TRBD1	TRBV28	TRBJ1-2
CASSSRTGGGLGAFF	TGTGCCAGCAGTTCCCGGACAGGGGGCGGGTTAGGAGCTTTCTTT	15	once	TRBD1	TRBV28	TRBJ1-1
CASSSRSQTGGYEQYF	TGTGCCAGCAGCTCCCGCTCTCAGACAGGGGGCTACGAGCAGTACTTC	16	-	TRBD1	TRBV11-1	TRBJ2-7
CASSPRRDSGYTF	TGTGCCAGCAGCCCTCGAAGGGACAGCGGCTACACCTTC	13	-	TRBD1	TRBV3-1/TRBV3-2	TRBJ1-2